Following are 25 T cell receptor beta chains from one sample sequenced in a study of T cells in Graves' hyperthyroidism and ophthalmopathy. TCR beta CDR3 region amplification was performed from RNA transcripts. Initially, a first-round RT-PCR of the TCR CDR3 employed the HTBI primer set. TCRdb re-called the multiplex PCR reads with MiXCR, one entry per CDR3 protein. This repertoire shows 340,000 or so distinct CDR3 sequences, about 20% found once; its top ten account for under 55%. Input material: blood. These receptors were collected from a woman aged 45-65 years with Graves' hyperthyroidism.

This clonotype has ten or more counts. The chain combines TRBV5-1 with TRBJ1-1; D not resolved. Germline V lookup: CDR1 SGHRS, CDR2 YFSETQ. V was clipped by 1 base and J by 0 bases, with 7 bases between them. The CDR3 sequence is 14 residues long. The chain's CDR3 is CASSLKQMNTEAFF. In DNA form, the CDR3 reads TGCGCCAGCAGCTTGAAACAGATGAACACTGAAGCTTTCTTT.

This clonotype was counted ten times or more. The CDR3 DNA reads TGTGCCAGCAGCTTAGGGGGACAGAGCCATAATTCACCCCTCCACTTT. It yields the protein CASSLGGQSHNSPLHF. The chain couples TRBV7-4 to TRBJ1-6; TRBD1 matches at 7 bases. The CDR3 sequence is 16 residues long. Germline trimming cut 1 base from V and 5 bases from J; bases unmatched to any gene: 5. CDR1 and CDR2 (germline): SGHVT, SQSDAQ.

The sample holds many counts of this clonotype. J is TRBJ1-1 and V is TRBV3-1; D might be TRBD1 (5 bases). Germline V CDR1 and CDR2: LGHDT, YNNKEL (reference sequence). The V end lost 7 bases, the J end lost 5 bases, and 17 bases lay between the germline ends. The CDR3 runs to 14 residues. CDR3 in amino acids: CASTQRGGETEAFF. The CDR3 coding sequence is TGTGCCAGCACGCAAAGGGGAGGGGAGACTGAAGCTTTCTTT.

This clonotype appeared many times. This chain joins TRBV2 and TRBJ2-1; tentative D call: TRBD2 (6 bases). The V end lost 5 bases, the J end lost 9 bases, and 8 bases lay between the germline ends. The CDR3 sequence is 11 residues long. In germline, CDR1 is SNHLY, CDR2 FYNNEI. In DNA form, the CDR3 reads TGTGCCAGCAGTCAGGAGGGTGAGCAGTTCTTC. Translation: CASSQEGEQFF.

This clonotype was observed many times. The V call is TRBV11-1, the J call TRBJ2-7; 9 positions agree with TRBD2. The trim removed 4 bases at V and 5 bases at J, leaving 15 bases unmatched. Germline loops: CDR1 SGHAT, CDR2 FQDESV (reference sequence). The CDR3 covers 17 residues. This CDR3 reads CASSSSTIAGVVHEQYF. CDR3 coding DNA: TGTGCCAGCAGCTCGTCTACAATAGCGGGAGTGGTCCACGAGCAGTACTTC.

This clonotype was counted ten times or more. The V and J genes are TRBV4-1 and TRBJ2-5, with D perhaps TRBD1 (5 bases). The ends were cut back, 0 bases at V and 2 bases at J, with 10 bases in the middle. In germline, CDR1 is MGHRA, CDR2 YSYEKL. The CDR3 length is 15 residues. Written as DNA, the CDR3 is TGCGCCAGCAGCCAAGATGGGGCGGATCAAGAGACCCAGTACTTC. Translating it yields CASSQDGADQETQYF.

In its sample, this clonotype was seen many times. J is TRBJ1-2 and V is TRBV3-1, with unresolved D. The CDR3 runs 13 residues. V was shortened by 0 bases and J by 2 bases, with 4 bases between the two germline ends. Germline V CDR1 and CDR2: LGHDT, YNNKEL (reference sequence). CDR3: CASSQDQNYGYTF. DNA of the CDR3: TGTGCCAGCAGCCAAGACCAAAACTATGGCTACACCTTC.

There are many counts of this clonotype. The chain employs TRBV12-3 or TRBV12-4 and TRBJ1-1; 7 bases fit TRBD1. V dropped 3 bases and J dropped 3; count of bases not matched to a gene: 4. CDR3 length: 14 residues. The CDR3 bases are TGTGCCAGCAGTTTTGGACAGGTGGACACTGAAGCTTTCTTT. Translating it yields CASSFGQVDTEAFF.

This clonotype was counted ten times or more. This rearrangement joins TRBV11-2 to TRBJ2-1; no reliable D call. V was clipped by 3 bases and J by 2 bases, with 11 bases between them. The CDR3 loop spans 15 amino acids. Looked up from germline, CDR1 is SGHAT and CDR2 is FQNNGV. The CDR3 here is CASSLSGPPYNEQFF. CDR3 bases: TGTGCCAGCAGCTTGTCAGGACCTCCCTACAATGAGCAGTTCTTC.

The chain has TRBV19 and TRBJ2-2; D is perhaps TRBD1 (6 bases). Germline V gene lookup returns CDR1 LNHDA and CDR2 SQIVND (reference sequence). The V and J ends lost 6 bases and 0 bases respectively, with 8 bases between them. The CDR3 runs 14 residues. This CDR3 is CASRNRANTGELFF. The CDR3 region has the DNA TGTGCCAGTAGAAACAGGGCGAACACCGGGGAGCTGTTTTTT.

This clonotype was detected a few times. The rearrangement links TRBV5-4 to TRBJ2-7, with D perhaps matching TRBD2 (6 bases). V was cut by 1 base and J by 9 bases, with 14 bases left in between. Per the germline V gene, CDR1 is SGHNT and CDR2 is YYREEE (reference sequence). This CDR3 is built from 13 residues. The CDR3 loop is CASSLSWDSMQYV. The CDR3 coding sequence is TGTGCCAGCAGCTTGAGCTGGGACTCTATGCAGTACGTC.

The table lists this clonotype with many counts. The rearrangement uses TRBV12-3 or TRBV12-4 and TRBJ2-3; D is possibly TRBD2 (5 bases). The CDR3 totals 14 residues. V lost 7 bases to trimming and J lost 6 bases, with 17 bases between them. The CDR3 DNA follows: TGTGCCAGCACTAAGAGAGGGTCCGGTGATACGCAGTATTTT. Amino acid sequence: CASTKRGSGDTQYF.

This clonotype came up a few times. The chain carries TRBV20-1 and TRBJ1-4, with D possibly being TRBD1 (5 bases). CDR1 is DFQATT, CDR2 SNEGSKA, per germline (reference sequence). Trimming took off 0 bases at V and 2 bases at J, with 13 bases between the two ends. This CDR3 is built from 16 residues. CDR3 protein: CSARDPQAGTNEKLFF. For the CDR3, the DNA is TGCAGTGCTAGAGATCCACAGGCGGGGACTAATGAAAAACTGTTTTTT.

As to this clonotype: A much bigger clone sits one base away, suggesting this may be a read error. The CDR3 does not close with the conserved phenylalanine or tryptophan, likely indicating a read error. The chain joins TRBV6-2 or TRBV6-3 to TRBJ1-1, with D possibly being TRBD1 (6 bases). The germline CDR1 and CDR2 sequences are MNHEY and SVGEGT. The germline V and J ends were trimmed by 0 bases and 7 bases, with 15 bases remaining between them. There are 15 residues in the CDR3. For the CDR3, the DNA is TGTGCCAGCAGTTACTCGGGGGGGGCGCAAGGTGAAGCTTTCCTT. It translates to CASSYSGGAQGEAFL.

This clonotype showed up just a few times. This rearrangement joins TRBV5-5 to TRBJ2-7; D is possibly TRBD1 or TRBD2 (5 bases each). Trimming took 2 bases from V and 6 from J, leaving 15 bases between them. The CDR3 has 14 amino acids. In germline, CDR1 is SGHKS, CDR2 YYEKEE (reference sequence). The DNA for the CDR3 is TGTGCCAGCAGCTTTCTCGGGACGGGGATCGAGCAGTACTTC. Its protein is CASSFLGTGIEQYF.

This rearrangement joins TRBV19 to TRBJ2-7; 13 bases are a match to TRBD2. This CDR3 contains 18 residues. CDR1 and CDR2 (germline): LNHDA, SQIVND (reference sequence). The J segment lost 2 bases and the V segment lost 1 base, leaving 8 bases of the junction unmatched. Here the CDR3 reads CASSIVRTSGSTPYEQYF. The DNA for the CDR3 is TGTGCCAGTAGTATAGTCCGGACTAGCGGGAGCACGCCCTACGAGCAGTACTTC.

The rearrangement uses TRBV12-3 or TRBV12-4 and TRBJ2-2; 9 bases fit TRBD1. V lost 6 bases and J lost 4; bases outside the gene matches: 6. The CDR3 loop spans 15 amino acids. CDR3 bases: TGTGCCAGCAGGAACGGACAGGGGTTCACCGGGGAGCTGTTTTTT. Protein product: CASRNGQGFTGELFF.

This clonotype came up many times. This rearrangement joins TRBV7-3 to TRBJ2-3; TRBD2 matches at 10 bases. J was trimmed by 0 bases and V by 2 bases; bases with no gene match: 5. Germline V CDR1 and CDR2: SGHTA, FQGTGA. The CDR3 runs 17 residues. CDR3: CASSLLAGAVSTDTQYF. For the CDR3, the DNA is TGTGCCAGCAGCTTACTAGCGGGAGCAGTGAGCACAGATACGCAGTATTTT.

This clonotype was observed at least ten times. This chain links TRBV2 with TRBJ2-5; 7 bases align to TRBD2. Germline V lookup: CDR1 SNHLY, CDR2 FYNNEI. This CDR3 is 15 amino acids long. J was trimmed by 7 bases and V by 5 bases; bases with no gene match: 13. CDR3 coding DNA: TGTGCCAGCAGTCCCGAAGGCGGAGGCGGGGGGACCCAGTACTTC. Encoded protein: CASSPEGGGGGTQYF.

This clonotype was seen ten or more times. V usage is TRBV30 and J usage is TRBJ2-1; 9 bases are shared with TRBD1. J lost 6 bases, V lost 0 bases, and 6 bases had no gene match. Germline assignment: CDR1 GTSNPN and CDR2 SVGIG (reference sequence). The length of the CDR3 is 15 residues. The CDR3 loop reads CAWSVGQGKLNEQFF. CDR3 nucleotide sequence: TGTGCCTGGAGTGTAGGACAGGGGAAACTCAATGAGCAGTTCTTC.

The chain couples TRBV3-1 to TRBJ2-1; 10 positions agree with TRBD2. The junction had 3 bases not matched to a gene; V was cut back by 0 bases and J by 4 bases. The CDR3 contains 16 residues. The V gene's germline CDR1 is LGHDT and CDR2 YNNKEL (reference sequence). In DNA form, the CDR3 reads TGTGCCAGCAGCCAAGACACTAGCGGGGAGTACAATGAGCAGTTCTTC. It is translated as CASSQDTSGEYNEQFF.

In its sample, this clonotype was seen a few times. The chain joins TRBV24-1 to TRBJ2-1, with 9 bases identical to TRBD2. The CDR3 runs 15 residues. In germline, CDR1 is KGHDR, CDR2 SFDVKD. V shed 4 bases, J shed 6 bases, and the junction held 6 bases outside the gene matches. The CDR3 region is CATSDLSGRRNEQFF. The DNA of the CDR3 is TGTGCCACCAGTGACCTTAGCGGGAGACGCAATGAGCAGTTCTTC.

This clonotype showed up just a few times. This chain links TRBV20-1 with TRBJ2-1, with 11 positions matching TRBD2. Germline-derived CDR1 and CDR2 are DFQATT and SNEGSKA (reference sequence). This CDR3 is 16 amino acids long. Trimming at V came to 1 base and at J to 13 bases, leaving 15 bases not matched to a gene. The CDR3 bases are TGCAGTGCTAGAGGAAGGGAGACTAGCGGGATTTTAAATCAGTTCTTC. Translated: CSARGRETSGILNQFF.

In this sample, this clonotype turned up once. Possible read error: a much larger clone is one base away. The CDR3 DNA sequence: TGTGCCAGCAGTGACGCTAGCGGGAGGGCCTCGGAGACCCAGTACTTC. This translates into CASSDASGRASETQYF. The chain has TRBV27 and TRBJ2-5; 12 nucleotides line up with TRBD2. From germline, CDR1 is MNHEY and CDR2 SMNVEV (reference sequence). Trimming took 5 bases from V and 5 from J; bases not matched to a gene: 9. This CDR3 is 16 amino acids long.

The chain combines TRBV7-9 with TRBJ2-2, with D maybe TRBD2 (5 bases). The CDR3 consists of 16 residues. V was pared by 5 bases and J by 3 bases, with 16 bases between. Germline V gives CDR1 SEHNR, CDR2 FQNEAQ (reference sequence). The CDR3 here is CASSPAGGLDTGELFF. CDR3 DNA: TGTGCCAGCAGCCCAGCTGGCGGGCTCGACACCGGGGAGCTGTTTTTT.